The 19 T cell receptor beta chains below come from one sample, sequenced in a study of T cell changes during pregnancy in multiple sclerosis. Using immunoSEQ multiplex PCR, the repertoire was profiled, and TCRdb retains in-frame clones only, with some absent. In the table there are about 68,000 clones, around 90% of which are singletons. The sequenced sample was peripheral blood, obtained in the second trimester of pregnancy. The origin of the receptors is a female donor with multiple sclerosis, enrolled in a pregnancy study.

The CDR3 region is CASKETTSGGIGAKNIQYF. DNA of the CDR3: TGCGCCAGCAAAGAGACTACTAGCGGGGGAATCGGGGCCAAAAACATTCAGTACTTC. The V call is TRBV5-1, the J call TRBJ2-4; 11 bases fit TRBD2. V was pared by 6 bases and J by 1 base, with 15 bases of the junction left unmatched. The CDR3 totals 19 residues. Germline V gene data show CDR1 as SGHRS and CDR2 as YFSETQ.

The V call is TRBV7-3, the J call TRBJ1-2, with 10 bases lining up with TRBD1. The germline CDR1 and CDR2 sequences are SGHTA and FQGTGA. Trimming took 5 bases from V and 8 from J; bases not matched to a gene: 8. The CDR3 runs to 14 residues. CDR3 in DNA: TGTGCCAGCAGCCCGACAGGGGGCTGGCAAGGCTACACCTTC. Translating gives CASSPTGGWQGYTF.

The chain uses TRBV6-5 and TRBJ1-2; D is possibly TRBD1 (5 bases). V lost 2 bases and J lost 4, with 14 bases in between. CDR1 and CDR2 from the germline V gene are MNHEY and SVGAGI. This CDR3 is 15 amino acids long. The CDR3 nucleotides are TGTGCCAGCAGTTACCCCCAGGGCCCGAGCTATGGCTACACCTTC. Residues: CASSYPQGPSYGYTF.

The chain's CDR3 is CASRGNGTMGTEAFF. The CDR3 DNA follows: TGCGCCAGCAGGGGAAACGGGACAATGGGGACTGAAGCTTTCTTT. The chain carries TRBV10-2 and TRBJ1-1, with D perhaps matching TRBD1 (6 bases). CDR3 size: 15 residues. Trimming stripped 6 bases from V and 5 bases from J, with 19 bases between. Germline values: CDR1 WSHSY, CDR2 SAAADI.

The genes are TRBV11-1 and TRBJ1-1; D is unresolved. V was shortened by 5 bases and J by 1 base, with 8 bases between the two germline ends. Germline CDR1 SGHAT, CDR2 FQDESV (reference sequence). The CDR3 totals 13 residues. CDR3 DNA sequence: TGTGCCAGCAGCCTTCCAGGGAACACTGAAGCTTTCTTT. Protein: CASSLPGNTEAFF.

The chain recombines TRBV2 with TRBJ1-5; TRBD1 agrees at 8 bases. After removal of 6 bases from V and 4 bases from J, the junction contained 2 bases not matched to a gene. The CDR3 consists of 13 residues. Germline CDR1 SNHLY, CDR2 FYNNEI. CDR3 sequence (DNA): TGTGCCAGCAGCGGACAGGGAAATCAGCCCCAGCATTTT. It specifies CASSGQGNQPQHF.

The CDR3 is CASSGGVHQETQYF. In DNA, the CDR3 is TGTGCCAGCAGCGGGGGGGTCCACCAAGAGACCCAGTACTTC. This sequence joins TRBV9 and TRBJ2-5, with D possibly being TRBD2 (6 bases). This CDR3 is built from 14 residues. Trimming stripped 3 bases from V and 0 bases from J, with 9 bases between. Germline V lookup: CDR1 SGDLS, CDR2 YYNGEE. Full variable domain (rest looked up from reference TRBV9 and TRBJ2-5): DSGVTQTPKHLITATGQRVTLRCSPRSGDLSVYWYQQSLDQGLQFLIQYYNGEERAKGNILERFSAQQFPDLHSELNLSSLELGDSALYFCASSGGVHQETQYFGPGTRLLVL.

V gene TRBV4-3 combines with J gene TRBJ2-3, with D maybe TRBD2 (6 bases). This CDR3 spans 13 amino acids. Trimming stripped 4 bases from V and 1 base from J, with 6 bases between. Germline CDR1 and CDR2: LGHNA and YSLEER. The CDR3 loop reads CASSPGGTDTQYF. Here the CDR3 DNA reads TGCGCCAGCAGCCCGGGAGGCACAGATACGCAGTATTTT.

This chain uses TRBV6-6 with TRBJ1-2; TRBD1 aligns across 8 bases. The CDR3 runs 14 residues. V was clipped by 4 bases and J by 6 bases; unmatched bases: 7. In germline, CDR1 is MNHNY, CDR2 SVGAGI (reference sequence). The CDR3 sequence is CASSSPQGGNGYTF. DNA of the CDR3: TGTGCCAGCAGTTCTCCACAGGGGGGGAATGGCTACACCTTC.

The rearrangement links TRBV6-5 to TRBJ2-3; TRBD2 aligns across 8 bases. V shed 5 bases, J shed 6 bases, and the junction held 10 bases outside the gene matches. The CDR3 extends over 15 amino acids. CDR1 MNHEY and CDR2 SVGAGI come from the germline V gene. This CDR3 reads CASSAIQRGSDTQYF. CDR3 in DNA: TGTGCCAGCAGTGCTATACAGCGGGGGTCCGATACGCAGTATTTT.

CDR3 sequence reads: CASSSGGAVTDTQYF. Written as DNA, the CDR3 is TGTGCCAGCAGTAGCGGGGGGGCCGTGACAGATACGCAGTATTTT. The rearrangement links TRBV6-5 to TRBJ2-3; 10 nucleotides agree with TRBD2. This CDR3 spans 15 amino acids. V gave up 5 bases and J gave up 3 bases; unmatched junction bases: 5. In germline, CDR1 is MNHEY, CDR2 SVGAGI.

The chain recombines TRBV7-2 with TRBJ1-6; no definite D call. The V end lost 6 bases, the J end lost 10 bases, and 10 bases lay between the germline ends. The germline CDR1 and CDR2 sequences are SGHTA and FQGNSA. The CDR3 is made up of 12 amino acids. This CDR3 reads CASSFRGSPLHF. CDR3 DNA sequence: TGTGCCAGCAGTTTCCGGGGATCACCCCTCCACTTT.

The CDR3 DNA is TGTGCCAGCAGCTTACGACTCCGGAACTCTGGAAACACCATATATTTT. Amino acid sequence: CASSLRLRNSGNTIYF. The J gene is TRBJ1-3, the V gene TRBV7-6; no clear D. The V gene's germline CDR1 is SGHVS and CDR2 FNYEAQ. V lost 2 bases and J 0 bases, leaving 11 bases between the germline ends. CDR3 length equals 16 residues.

The chain employs TRBV7-8 and TRBJ1-1; the D is unclear. Trimming left V 2 bases short and J 4 bases short, with 14 bases between. This CDR3 is 15 amino acids long. Germline V lookup: CDR1 SGHVS, CDR2 FQNEAQ. This chain's CDR3 is CASSLLGPGSTEAFF. The DNA of the CDR3 is TGTGCCAGCAGCTTATTAGGCCCCGGGTCCACTGAAGCTTTCTTT.

The genes are TRBV7-9 and TRBJ2-5; no clear D. The germline CDR1 and CDR2 sequences are SEHNR and FQNEAQ (reference sequence). There are 13 residues in the CDR3. The V end lost 5 bases, the J end lost 2 bases, and 9 bases lay between the germline ends. The CDR3 DNA reads TGTGCCAGCAGCACGAATACACAAGAGACCCAGTACTTC. Protein sequence: CASSTNTQETQYF.

This clone came up a few times. The sample contains more than one DNA sequence encoding this CDR3. This sequence joins TRBV27 and TRBJ2-7; 9 bases align to TRBD2. The length of the CDR3 is 14 residues. Trimming took 3 bases from V and 4 from J; bases not matched to a gene: 4. Germline values: CDR1 MNHEY, CDR2 SMNVEV (reference sequence). CDR3 amino acids: CASSLGLAAYEQYF. CDR3 DNA: TGTGCCAGCAGTTTGGGACTAGCCGCGTACGAGCAGTACTTC.

The chain is built from TRBV30 and TRBJ1-5; tentative D call: TRBD1 (6 bases). The V end lost 3 bases, the J end lost 1 base, and 13 bases lay between the germline ends. This CDR3 region has 15 residues. Germline loops: CDR1 GTSNPN, CDR2 SVGIG (reference sequence). The CDR3 loop reads CAWRAGQISNQPQHF. In DNA, the CDR3 is TGTGCCTGGAGGGCCGGACAGATCAGCAATCAGCCCCAGCATTTT.

This clone was counted only a few times. The CDR3 DNA sequence: TGTGCCAGCAGTTACAGTGGGGAAGGGGCCACTGAAGCTTTCTTT. This sequence encodes CASSYSGEGATEAFF. V usage is TRBV6-5 and J usage is TRBJ1-1; D may be TRBD1 (5 bases). With 2 bases removed from V and 4 bases from J, the gap between germline ends came to 14 bases. Germline V lookup: CDR1 MNHEY, CDR2 SVGAGI. The CDR3 has 15 residues.

The V gene is TRBV5-1, the J gene TRBJ1-4; D is possibly TRBD1 (5 bases). The V end lost 2 bases, the J end lost 8 bases, and 13 bases lay between the germline ends. CDR3 length equals 14 residues. CDR1 and CDR2 (germline): SGHRS, YFSETQ. The CDR3 protein is CASSFQGVGEKLFF. DNA for the CDR3: TGCGCCAGCAGCTTCCAGGGCGTAGGAGAAAAACTGTTTTTT.